These 30 T cell receptor beta chains were sequenced from one sample in a study of Graves' ophthalmopathy and Graves' hyperthyroidism. The authors amplified TCR beta CDR3 regions, and they did so from RNA transcripts for repertoire sequencing. Following a first-round RT-PCR that used HTBI primers, a second-round multiplex PCR was carried out. A single record per CDR3 protein comes from TCRdb applying MiXCR to the multiplex PCR reads. The table includes 600,000 to 950,000 distinct CDR3 sequences, approximately 40% detected once. Sequencing was performed on peripheral blood. Receptor source: an adult man with Graves' ophthalmopathy.

The gene calls are TRBV12-3 or TRBV12-4 and TRBJ2-5; D call uncertain. The CDR3 is 15 residues long. Between the trimmed V and J ends, which lost 5 bases and 5 bases, there was a span of 18 bases. The CDR3 sequence is CASSPGLQPGETQYF. The DNA for the CDR3 is TGTGCCAGCAGTCCGGGTCTCCAGCCTGGGGAGACCCAGTACTTC.

Ten or more counts support this clonotype. In DNA form, the CDR3 reads TGCGCCAGCAGTGATACCCAGAAGAATGAAAAACTGTTTTTT. It is translated as CASSDTQKNEKLFF. This rearrangement joins TRBV10-2 to TRBJ1-4; no clear D gene. Trimming shortened V by 3 bases and J by 5 bases, and 10 bases separated the two germline ends. Germline V gene sequence: CDR1 WSHSY, CDR2 SAAADI. This CDR3 comprises 14 residues.

The chain has TRBV10-3 and TRBJ1-5; D is perhaps TRBD1 (5 bases). The CDR3 loop spans 15 amino acids. V was trimmed by 0 bases and J by 2 bases, leaving 8 bases between them. From germline, CDR1 is ENHRY and CDR2 SYGVKD. The CDR3 nucleotides read TGTGCCATCAGTGAGTCTATGGGGCGCAATCAGCCCCAGCATTTT. Translated, it gives CAISESMGRNQPQHF.

V usage is TRBV7-2 and J usage is TRBJ1-2; D call uncertain. Germline V gene sequence: CDR1 SGHTA, CDR2 FQGNSA. Trimming removed 6 bases from V and 8 bases from J, with 19 bases in between. The CDR3 sequence is 14 residues long. The CDR3 DNA sequence: TGTGCCAGCAGGCCAACTAGCGGGAGCGGCGGCTACACCTTC. Its translation: CASRPTSGSGGYTF.

The rearrangement uses TRBV15 and TRBJ2-5; TRBD1 is a possible D gene (5 bases). V lost 4 bases and J 5 bases, leaving 8 bases between the germline ends. The CDR3 loop spans 12 amino acids. Per germline, CDR1 LNHNV and CDR2 YYDKDF (reference sequence). CDR3 sequence (DNA): TGTGCCACCAGCAAAGGGGTGGAGACCCAGTACTTC. Residues: CATSKGVETQYF. Full variable domain (rest looked up from reference TRBV15 and TRBJ2-5): DAMVIQNPRYQVTQFGKPVTLSCSQTLNHNVMYWYQQKSSQAPKLLFHYYDKDFNNEADTPDNFQSRRPNTSFCFLDIRSPGLGDTAMYLCATSKGVETQYFGPGTRLLVL.

This chain joins TRBV6-4 and TRBJ1-2; D not resolved. Trimming removed 2 bases from V and 7 bases from J, with 8 bases in between. CDR1 MRHNA and CDR2 SNTAGT come from the germline V gene. This CDR3 contains 12 residues. CDR3 loop: CASSDPPGGYTF. CDR3 in DNA: TGTGCCAGCAGTGACCCCCCGGGTGGCTACACCTTC.

This clonotype showed up many times. The J gene is TRBJ1-5, the V gene TRBV15; no reliable D call. Germline assignment: CDR1 LNHNV and CDR2 YYDKDF (reference sequence). Trimming took off 1 base at V and 2 bases at J, with 9 bases between the two ends. The CDR3 runs to 15 residues. The CDR3 region is CATSRGVNGNQPQHF. DNA for the CDR3: TGTGCCACCAGCAGAGGGGTTAATGGCAATCAGCCCCAGCATTTT.

About this clonotype itself: This may stem from a read error, because a much larger clone lies one nucleotide away. The V and J genes are TRBV2 and TRBJ1-5, with D possibly matching TRBD1 (6 bases). CDR1 is SNHLY and CDR2 is FYNNEI in the germline V gene. This CDR3 is 15 amino acids long. CDR3 in amino acids: CASSKALIGTRPQHF. The CDR3 DNA reads as TGTGCCAGCAGTAAAGCGCTTATAGGGACACGGCCCCAGCATTTT.

This clonotype was found many times. The chain carries TRBV5-1 and TRBJ1-5; D call uncertain. Germline-derived CDR1 and CDR2 are SGHRS and YFSETQ. Between the trimmed V and J ends, which lost 5 bases and 0 bases, there was a span of 12 bases. This CDR3 spans 15 amino acids. CDR3 sequence reads: CASRPGGNSNQPQHF. As DNA, the CDR3 is TGCGCCAGCAGACCCGGTGGTAATAGCAATCAGCCCCAGCATTTT.

The chain is built from TRBV12-3 or TRBV12-4 and TRBJ2-7; 8 bases fit TRBD2. The CDR3 is made up of 14 amino acids. The ends lost 5 bases at V and 3 bases at J; junction bases unmatched: 6. This CDR3 reads CASSPLLADYEQYF. Here the CDR3 DNA reads TGTGCCAGCAGTCCACTACTAGCGGACTACGAGCAGTACTTC.

This clonotype was detected ten times or more. The CDR3 loop reads CAISEGPSNQPQHF. The CDR3 nucleotides are TGTGCCATCAGTGAGGGTCCCTCTAATCAGCCCCAGCATTTT. V gene TRBV10-3 combines with J gene TRBJ1-5; D is uncertain. CDR3 length: 14 amino acids. Between the trimmed V and J ends, which lost 2 bases and 4 bases, there was a span of 9 bases. Germline V gene lookup returns CDR1 ENHRY and CDR2 SYGVKD.

This chain links TRBV7-2 with TRBJ2-5, with 15 nucleotides matching TRBD2. CDR1 and CDR2 from the germline V gene are SGHTA and FQGNSA. After removal of 2 bases from V and 7 bases from J, the junction contained 2 bases not matched to a gene. There are 15 residues in the CDR3. The CDR3 sequence: CASSLSGLAGGTQYF. The DNA of the CDR3 is TGTGCCAGCAGCTTATCGGGACTAGCGGGGGGGACCCAGTACTTC.

V usage is TRBV7-2 and J usage is TRBJ2-3; D unresolved. The CDR3 sequence is 15 residues long. Trimming removed 1 base at V and 1 base at J, with 9 bases between. Per germline, CDR1 SGHTA and CDR2 FQGNSA. The DNA for the CDR3 is TGTGCCAGCAGCTTAGGTCCGGTCGGCACAGATACGCAGTATTTT. Translating it yields CASSLGPVGTDTQYF.

This clonotype was seen a handful of times. The chain joins TRBV28 to TRBJ2-7; a weak D match, TRBD1 (6 bases). In germline, CDR1 is MDHEN, CDR2 SYDVKM. CDR3 size: 13 residues. The V end was cut by 7 bases, the J end by 2 bases, with 12 bases between. This chain's CDR3 is CASITTGTYEQYF. The DNA for the CDR3 is TGTGCCAGCATCACGACAGGTACCTACGAGCAGTACTTC.

The chain joins TRBV6-5 to TRBJ1-1; D remains ambiguous. The CDR3 runs to 13 residues. Germline V gene data show CDR1 as MNHEY and CDR2 as SVGAGI. V lost 5 bases and J lost 0, with 7 bases in between. The CDR3 DNA sequence: TGTGCCAGCAGTATAACACTGAACACTGAAGCTTTCTTT. This gives the protein CASSITLNTEAFF.

This clonotype turned up a few times. The rearrangement links TRBV12-3 or TRBV12-4 to TRBJ2-6; D might be TRBD1 (5 bases). Trimming took off 6 bases at V and 3 bases at J, with 9 bases between the two ends. The CDR3 contains 14 residues. The CDR3 DNA follows: TGTGCCAGCAGGTCAGGGTATGGGGCCAACGTCCTGACTTTC. Protein sequence: CASRSGYGANVLTF.

The chain is built from TRBV6-5 and TRBJ1-4; a weak D match, TRBD1 (5 bases). Germline V gene data show CDR1 as MNHEY and CDR2 as SVGAGI. The CDR3 loop spans 15 amino acids. Trimming shortened V by 2 bases and J by 8 bases, and 15 bases separated the two germline ends. The CDR3 DNA follows: TGTGCCAGCAGTTACGGGGCAGGGCTACGGGAAAAACTGTTTTTT. It yields the protein CASSYGAGLREKLFF.

The chain joins TRBV25-1 to TRBJ1-1; D gene ambiguous. CDR3 length: 14 amino acids. Looked up from germline, CDR1 is MGHDK and CDR2 is SYGVNS. V was pared by 3 bases and J by 8 bases, with 16 bases between. DNA of the CDR3: TGTGCCAGCAGTGATAGACCCGCCCGTACCGAAGCTTTCTTT. Protein sequence: CASSDRPARTEAFF.

This clonotype has a count of ten or more. The chain links TRBV20-1 to TRBJ1-3, with 8 bases that match TRBD1. Germline CDR1 is DFQATT and CDR2 is SNEGSKA (reference sequence). This CDR3 is 15 amino acids long. V lost 6 bases and J lost 3; bases outside the gene matches: 10. CDR3 protein: CSADGSGGHGNTIYF. The CDR3 bases are TGCAGTGCCGATGGGTCAGGGGGCCATGGAAACACCATATATTTT.

In regard to this clonotype: This CDR3 is missing its conserved last phenylalanine or tryptophan, likely due to a read error. The limits of the CDR3 on the DNA are not certain, so only TCRdb's listed CDR3 is given. The chain uses TRBV29-1 and TRBJ2-6. Germline V gives CDR1 SQVTM, CDR2 ANQGSEA. Termini included, the CDR3 measures 8 amino acids. The CDR3 reads CSVVPSLY.

This clonotype appeared many times. The CDR3 spells CSVEELQGAGEQYF. The CDR3 region has the DNA TGCAGCGTTGAAGAGCTCCAGGGGGCTGGCGAGCAGTACTTC. The chain joins TRBV29-1 to TRBJ2-7; 8 bases match TRBD1. The CDR3 is made up of 14 amino acids. J was trimmed by 6 bases and V by 0 bases; bases with no gene match: 7. CDR1 SQVTM and CDR2 ANQGSEA come from the germline V gene.

This chain joins TRBV2 and TRBJ2-7, with D unclear. V shed 6 bases and J shed 6 bases, with 15 bases lying between them. The CDR3 covers 13 residues. The germline V gene encodes CDR1 SNHLY and CDR2 FYNNEI. CDR3 sequence reads: CASRDPTLVEQYF. The CDR3 nucleotides are TGTGCCAGCAGGGACCCGACATTGGTCGAGCAGTACTTC. Based on the CDR3 plus reference TRBV2 and TRBJ2-7, the full variable domain is EPEVTQTPSHQVTQMGQEVILRCVPISNHLYFYWYRQILGQKVEFLVSFYNNEISEKSEIFDDQFSVERPDGSNFTLKIRSTKLEDSAMYFCASRDPTLVEQYFGPGTRLTVT.

On this clonotype: Being one base from a much bigger clone, this may be a read error. Since no conserved phenylalanine or tryptophan closes the CDR3, a read error is the likely cause. The chain recombines TRBV9 with TRBJ2-6; D is unresolved. Per the germline V gene, CDR1 is SGDLS and CDR2 is YYNGEE. This CDR3 comprises 16 residues. Trimming pared 0 bases from V and 4 bases from J, leaving 11 bases between. This chain's CDR3 is CASSVGDGSGANVLTL. CDR3 bases: TGTGCCAGCAGCGTAGGGGATGGTTCCGGGGCCAACGTCCTGACTCTC.

The chain recombines TRBV29-1 with TRBJ1-2, with 9 positions matching TRBD1. CDR1 SQVTM and CDR2 ANQGSEA come from the germline V gene. The CDR3 loop spans 14 amino acids. Trimming at V came to 4 bases and at J to 2 bases, leaving 5 bases not matched to a gene. In nucleotides, the CDR3 is TGCAGCGTTGGCTTCGGGACAGGGAACTATGGCTACACCTTC. Its translation: CSVGFGTGNYGYTF.

The sample holds many counts of this clonotype. CDR3 protein: CASSLGRIFSYEQYF. In DNA, the CDR3 is TGTGCCAGCAGCTTAGGCCGGATCTTCTCCTACGAGCAGTACTTC. The chain employs TRBV7-2 and TRBJ2-7, with D unresolved. The CDR3 has 15 residues. V was pared by 1 base and J by 0 bases, with 10 bases between. The germline gives CDR1 SGHTA, CDR2 FQGNSA.

The chain employs TRBV7-2 and TRBJ1-3; no clear D. Trimming took 5 bases from V and 2 from J, leaving 7 bases between them. The CDR3 is 13 residues long. The V gene's germline CDR1 is SGHTA and CDR2 FQGNSA. The DNA for the CDR3 is TGTGCCAGCAGCCAAGACCCTGGAAACACCATATATTTT. Translating it yields CASSQDPGNTIYF.

About this clonotype: The germline gene is not matched at one end of the junction; a read error may be the cause. J is TRBJ2-7 and V is TRBV7-9, with D unclear. This CDR3 is built from 14 residues. Germline V gives CDR1 SEHNR, CDR2 FQNEAQ (reference sequence). CDR3 DNA sequence: TGCGCCAGCAGCCTCGGACCGAAAACCTACGAGCAGTACTTC. Encoded protein: CASSLGPKTYEQYF.

The gene calls are TRBV7-9 and TRBJ2-5; D ambiguous. This CDR3 is built from 16 residues. The ends were cut back, 4 bases at V and 4 bases at J, with 19 bases in the middle. Germline V gene sequence: CDR1 SEHNR, CDR2 FQNEAQ (reference sequence). This CDR3 reads CASSSKLDPNGETQYF. In DNA form, the CDR3 reads TGTGCCAGCAGCTCTAAACTCGACCCGAATGGAGAGACCCAGTACTTC.

This clonotype was found many times. This chain connects TRBV11-2 to TRBJ1-1; D call uncertain. Per the germline V gene, CDR1 is SGHAT and CDR2 is FQNNGV. The CDR3 covers 13 residues. V lost 5 bases to trimming and J lost 8 bases, with 15 bases between them. The CDR3 DNA sequence: TGTGCCAGCAGCCCCCGGGCCCTGGGGGAAGCTTTCTTT. The encoded protein is CASSPRALGEAFF. Looking up the rest from reference TRBV11-2 and TRBJ1-1 gives the full variable domain: EAGVAQSPRYKIIEKRQSVAFWCNPISGHATLYWYQQILGQGPKLLIQFQNNGVVDDSQLPKDRFSAERLKGVDSTLKIQPAKLEDSAVYLCASSPRALGEAFFGQGTRLTVV.

This clonotype was seen only once. One base away lies a much larger clone, so this may be a sequencing read error. The V gene is TRBV9, the J gene TRBJ2-2, with 10 bases aligning to TRBD2. V trimming: 4 bases; J trimming: 4 bases; junction bases outside the gene matches: 7. Germline values: CDR1 SGDLS, CDR2 YYNGEE. This CDR3 is 16 amino acids long. The CDR3 DNA is TGTGCCAGCAGCTCGGAACTAGCGGGGATCACCGGGGAGCTGTTTTTT. It is translated as CASSSELAGITGELFF.